A single sample gave rise to the 16 T cell receptor beta chains below, sequenced in a study of shared clonotypes between healthy human individuals. The method was immunoSEQ multiplex PCR; TCRdb's version includes in-frame clones alone and lacks a portion of them. The table records 950,000 to 1,300,000 clones, approximately 72% of them present only once. The sequenced material came from memory CD4+ T cells sorted from blood. Sample subset: CD45RA-negative fraction. Source of these receptors: a young man in good health.

This clone appeared once. J is TRBJ2-2 and V is TRBV6-6; TRBD2 might be the D (5 bases). Germline V CDR1 and CDR2: MNHNY, SVGAGI (reference sequence). The CDR3 extends over 15 amino acids. V was trimmed by 6 bases and J by 5 bases, leaving 16 bases between them. This CDR3 is CASRKSGEGTGELFF. CDR3 nucleotide sequence: TGTGCCAGCAGAAAAAGCGGAGAGGGAACCGGGGAGCTGTTTTTT.

The chain joins TRBV6-5 to TRBJ2-7; no firm D call. The germline gives CDR1 MNHEY, CDR2 SVGAGI. This CDR3 spans 15 amino acids. The germline V and J ends were trimmed by 6 bases and 0 bases, with 15 bases remaining between them. The CDR3 spells CASSNIASVSYEQYF. CDR3 in DNA: TGTGCCAGCAGCAATATAGCCTCAGTCTCCTACGAGCAGTACTTC.

This clone was observed a handful of times. V is TRBV30 and J is TRBJ1-1; a weak D match, TRBD1 (5 bases). V was trimmed by 0 bases and J by 4 bases, leaving 18 bases between them. Germline V gene lookup returns CDR1 GTSNPN and CDR2 SVGIG (reference sequence). The CDR3 extends over 16 amino acids. The CDR3 DNA follows: TGTGCCTGGAGTGTACCGGGTAGGGGACGGGGCACTGAAGCTTTCTTT. It translates to CAWSVPGRGRGTEAFF.

The chain uses TRBV21-1 and TRBJ2-1; the D call in the table, TRBD1, was not verified against the DNA. TRBV21-1 is given as a pseudogene. This CDR3 has 16 amino acids. As DNA, the CDR3 is TGTGCCAGCAGGGGCAGGCCGCCGCGCTCCTACAATGAGCAGTTCTTC. Amino acid sequence: CASRGRPPRSYNEQFF.

This clone was detected once. The chain joins TRBV5-8 to TRBJ1-5, with a tentative D call TRBD1 (5 bases). V shed 1 base and J shed 5 bases, with 7 bases lying between them. CDR1 is SGHTS and CDR2 is YDEGEE in the germline V gene. The CDR3 contains 13 residues. The chain's CDR3 is CASSLSRDQPQHF. The CDR3 DNA is TGTGCCAGCAGCTTGAGCAGGGATCAGCCCCAGCATTTT.

In the case of this clone: A far larger clone is one nucleotide away, so this likely arose from a read error. Other DNA sequences from this sample encode an identical CDR3 as well. V is TRBV7-3 and J is TRBJ1-1; a weak D match, TRBD1 (5 bases). Germline-derived CDR1 and CDR2 are SGHTA and FQGTGA. This CDR3 region has 13 residues. V shed 3 bases and J shed 1 base, with 6 bases lying between them. For the CDR3, the DNA is TGTGCCAGCAGCTTTCAGGGGAACACTGAAGCTTTCTTT. This codes for CASSFQGNTEAFF.

The chain combines TRBV10-3 with TRBJ2-3, with 8 bases that match TRBD1. CDR1 is ENHRY, CDR2 SYGVKD, per germline. This CDR3 is built from 15 residues. After removal of 5 bases from V and 2 bases from J, the junction contained 6 bases not matched to a gene. The CDR3 DNA reads as TGTGCCATCAGTACCCAGGGGGCAAACACAGATACGCAGTATTTT. The encoded protein is CAISTQGANTDTQYF.

V usage is TRBV5-1 and J usage is TRBJ2-7; TRBD1 agrees at 12 bases. This CDR3 is 14 amino acids long. The germline V gene encodes CDR1 SGHRS and CDR2 YFSETQ. J gave up 6 bases and V 3 bases, and 4 bases lay outside the gene matches. Here the CDR3 reads CASSWAGQGAEQYF. The CDR3 DNA is TGCGCCAGCAGCTGGGCGGGACAGGGGGCCGAGCAGTACTTC. The full variable domain, in which reference TRBV5-1 and TRBJ2-7 provide the parts outside the CDR3, is KAGVTQTPRYLIKTRGQQVTLSCSPISGHRSVSWYQQTPGQGLQFLFEYFSETQRNKGNFPGRFSGRQFSNSRSEMNVSTLELGDSALYLCASSWAGQGAEQYFGPGTRLTVT.

CDR3 DNA: TGTGCCAGCAGCCAAATACAGGGGGCAGCTTTCTTT. The encoded protein is CASSQIQGAAFF. This sequence joins TRBV6-5 and TRBJ1-1; the match to TRBD1 covers 9 bases. The CDR3 runs 12 residues. Germline CDR1 reads MNHEY; CDR2 reads SVGAGI. V trimming: 6 bases; J trimming: 10 bases; junction bases outside the gene matches: 6.

V and J are TRBV15 and TRBJ2-5, with TRBD2 matching over 10 bases. The CDR3 consists of 17 residues. Germline V CDR1 and CDR2: LNHNV, YYDKDF (reference sequence). Unmatched junction bases numbered 10, after V lost 2 bases and J lost 4 bases. In DNA, the CDR3 is TGTGCCACCAGCAGACCCCCGAGGAGCGGGGGGGCAGAGACCCAGTACTTC. Amino acids: CATSRPPRSGGAETQYF.

A few counts support this clone. The rearrangement uses TRBV11-2 and TRBJ1-5, with 7 bases lining up with TRBD1. Germline trimming cut 5 bases from V and 3 bases from J; bases unmatched to any gene: 4. The length of the CDR3 is 14 residues. Germline V gene sequence: CDR1 SGHAT, CDR2 FQNNGV. CDR3 residues: CASSAGQSNQPQHF. For the CDR3, the DNA is TGTGCCAGCAGCGCGGGACAGTCCAATCAGCCCCAGCATTTT. Together with reference TRBV11-2 and TRBJ1-5, the CDR3 gives the full variable domain: EAGVAQSPRYKIIEKRQSVAFWCNPISGHATLYWYQQILGQGPKLLIQFQNNGVVDDSQLPKDRFSAERLKGVDSTLKIQPAKLEDSAVYLCASSAGQSNQPQHFGDGTRLSIL.

V usage is TRBV2 and J usage is TRBJ2-7; 11 bases fit TRBD2. The CDR3 is 15 residues long. The V segment lost 4 bases and the J segment 3 bases; nucleotides outside the gene matches: 5. CDR1 SNHLY and CDR2 FYNNEI come from the germline V gene. The DNA of the CDR3 is TGTGCCAGCAGTGCAATTCTAGCGGGGGGCTACGAGCAGTACTTC. Its protein product is CASSAILAGGYEQYF.

Of note for this clone: This sample includes further DNA sequences coding for the same CDR3. The genes are TRBV18 and TRBJ2-2; maybe TRBD1 (7 bases). Trimming took 6 bases from V and 4 from J, leaving 9 bases between them. Germline-derived CDR1 and CDR2 are KGHSH and LQKENI. This CDR3 is built from 13 residues. CDR3 DNA: TGTGCCAGCTCGCGGGACAGCACCGGGGAGCTGTTTTTT. Residues: CASSRDSTGELFF. Full variable domain (outside the CDR3, taken from reference TRBV18 and TRBJ2-2): NAGVMQNPRHLVRRRGQEARLRCSPMKGHSHVYWYRQLPEEGLKFMVYLQKENIIDESGMPKERFSAEFPKEGPSILRIQQVVRGDSAAYFCASSRDSTGELFFGEGSRLTVL.

Regarding this clone: This may arise from a read error, as a much more abundant clone is one base away. The V gene is TRBV7-9, the J gene TRBJ1-1; weak D call: TRBD1 (6 bases). Germline assignment: CDR1 SEHNR and CDR2 FQNEAQ (reference sequence). The V and J ends lost 4 bases and 1 base respectively, with 7 bases between them. CDR3 length: 13 amino acids. The CDR3 DNA is TGTGCCAGCAGCTGGGACAAGAACACTGAAGCTTTCTTT. Translating it yields CASSWDKNTEAFF.

This clone was seen once. CDR3 in amino acids: CASARGGANTEAFF. CDR3 DNA sequence: TGTGCCAGCGCTCGTGGGGGGGCGAACACTGAAGCTTTCTTT. The rearrangement uses TRBV9 and TRBJ1-1; D may be TRBD1 (6 bases). Between the trimmed V and J ends, which lost 7 bases and 1 base, there was a span of 14 bases. This CDR3 comprises 14 residues. CDR1 SGDLS and CDR2 YYNGEE come from the germline V gene.

The sample holds a few counts of this clone. The chain has TRBV2 and TRBJ1-5, with 9 nucleotides matching TRBD1. The trim removed 5 bases at V and 1 base at J, leaving 6 bases unmatched. Germline V lookup: CDR1 SNHLY, CDR2 FYNNEI. The CDR3 totals 16 residues. The CDR3 loop reads CASSPQGAGSNQPQHF. The DNA of the CDR3 is TGTGCCAGCAGTCCACAGGGGGCGGGGAGCAATCAGCCCCAGCATTTT.